The 25 T cell receptor beta chains reported below all come from one sample, sequenced in a study of CD8+ T cells in alopecia areata. Isolated RNA was reverse transcribed into cDNA used as the sequencing template. Some clones are missing from TCRdb's copy, which holds only in-frame ones; the method was immunoSEQ multiplex PCR. Here the sample spans roughly 100,000 clones, roughly 60% being singletons. The sample's treatment: oral pan-JAK inhibitor, 5-10 mg twice daily. Source: CD8+ T cells sorted from blood, taken between weeks 55 and 65, from a patient treated with tofacitinib. Receptors originate from a human donor with alopecia areata.

This clone was picked up a small number of times. The chain recombines TRBV5-8 with TRBJ1-1; TRBD1 aligns across 8 bases. The V segment lost 0 bases and the J segment 2 bases; nucleotides outside the gene matches: 6. Germline assignment: CDR1 SGHTS and CDR2 YDEGEE. The length of the CDR3 is 16 residues. The CDR3 nucleotides are TGTGCCAGCAGCTTGGACCGGGACAGGTCAAACACTGAAGCTTTCTTT. Amino acids: CASSLDRDRSNTEAFF.

The table lists this clone with a count of one. V is TRBV7-8 and J is TRBJ1-1, with D maybe TRBD1 (6 bases). Trimming removed 3 bases from V and 3 bases from J, with 8 bases in between. Germline CDR1 reads SGHVS; CDR2 reads FQNEAQ. The CDR3 length is 13 residues. The chain's CDR3 is CASSFSGDTEAFF. The CDR3 nucleotides read TGTGCCAGCAGCTTTTCAGGGGACACTGAAGCTTTCTTT.

This chain joins TRBV15 and TRBJ1-5, with 7 bases aligning to TRBD1. Germline V lookup: CDR1 LNHNV, CDR2 YYDKDF (reference sequence). There are 17 residues in the CDR3. J was trimmed by 9 bases and V by 1 base; bases with no gene match: 15. The CDR3 loop is CATSRGPGGGGQRPQHF. The CDR3 nucleotides read TGTGCCACCAGCAGAGGCCCAGGGGGAGGGGGACAACGGCCCCAGCATTTT.

This chain uses TRBV6-6 with TRBJ2-1; D remains unclear. The CDR3 length is 13 residues. V shed 2 bases and J shed 6 bases, with 8 bases lying between them. The germline gives CDR1 MNHNY, CDR2 SVGAGI (reference sequence). CDR3 nucleotides: TGTGCCAGCAGTTACAACCTGCGCAATGAGCAGTTCTTC. Its protein product is CASSYNLRNEQFF.

The chain has TRBV6-1 and TRBJ2-4; D is perhaps TRBD1 or TRBD2 (5 bases each). V lost 3 bases, J lost 3 bases, and 15 bases lay in between. The CDR3 consists of 16 residues. The germline gives CDR1 MNHNS, CDR2 SASEGT. In DNA, the CDR3 is TGTGCCAGCAGTGATCGTAGAGGGGCTTTCAAAAACATTCAGTACTTC. It yields the protein CASSDRRGAFKNIQYF.

This clone was recorded a few times. CDR3 in DNA: TGTGCCAGCAGCCCGCTGGTGGGACAGCCTAACTATGGCTACACCTTC. Protein: CASSPLVGQPNYGYTF. The rearrangement joins TRBV13 to TRBJ1-2; 7 positions agree with TRBD1. V lost 5 bases, J lost 0 bases, and 9 bases stayed unmatched. This CDR3 comprises 16 residues. Germline V gene lookup returns CDR1 PRHDT and CDR2 FYEKMQ (reference sequence).

The chain combines TRBV30 with TRBJ2-3, with D maybe TRBD2 (5 bases). The CDR3 sequence is 13 residues long. Germline V lookup: CDR1 GTSNPN, CDR2 SVGIG (reference sequence). V was trimmed by 0 bases and J by 3 bases, leaving 7 bases between them. The CDR3 nucleotides are TGTGCCTGGAGTGTAACGGGAACAGATACGCAGTATTTT. This translates into CAWSVTGTDTQYF.

This clone was observed a handful of times. The chain links TRBV30 to TRBJ2-2; the D gene is possibly TRBD2 (6 bases). CDR1 is GTSNPN, CDR2 SVGIG, per germline (reference sequence). CDR3 length equals 15 residues. The V end was cut by 4 bases, the J end by 3 bases, with 15 bases between. CDR3 protein: CAWTPRGRYTGELFF. The CDR3 DNA is TGTGCCTGGACCCCCCGGGGGAGGTACACCGGGGAGCTGTTTTTT.

The J gene is TRBJ2-7, the V gene TRBV5-6; D is perhaps TRBD2 (6 bases). The CDR3 contains 14 residues. Germline CDR1 reads SGHDT; CDR2 reads YYEEEE. Trimming removed 6 bases at V and 2 bases at J, with 15 bases between. The CDR3 here is CASKGGGNAYEQYF. The CDR3 bases are TGTGCCAGCAAAGGTGGGGGGAACGCCTACGAGCAGTACTTC.

The chain employs TRBV9 and TRBJ1-5; tentative D call: TRBD1 (6 bases). CDR1 and CDR2 (germline): SGDLS, YYNGEE. The CDR3 contains 15 residues. The V end was cut by 0 bases, the J end by 3 bases, with 10 bases between. The CDR3 DNA follows: TGTGCCAGCAGCGTAGAGTCAGGGGTCAATCAGCCCCAGCATTTT. Its translation is CASSVESGVNQPQHF.

The chain carries TRBV4-2 and TRBJ2-3; TRBD1 aligns across 10 bases. V was pared by 3 bases and J by 5 bases, with 11 bases of the junction left unmatched. This CDR3 has 17 amino acids. Germline CDR1 is LGHNA and CDR2 is YNFKEQ. CDR3 nucleotides: TGTGCCAGCAGCCAGAGGAGGGGTGACAGGGGGCAAGATACGCAGTATTTT. Its protein product is CASSQRRGDRGQDTQYF.

Regarding this clone: This CDR3 is also generated by other DNA sequences in the sample. J is TRBJ2-7 and V is TRBV9, with D unclear. Germline V lookup: CDR1 SGDLS, CDR2 YYNGEE. Trimming cost V 0 bases and J 1 base, with 11 bases left between them. The CDR3 spans 15 residues. CDR3 residues: CASSVAGDSSYEQYF. The CDR3 nucleotides are TGTGCCAGCAGCGTAGCAGGTGATAGTTCCTACGAGCAGTACTTC.

This chain uses TRBV7-9 with TRBJ2-7; D could derive from TRBD1 or TRBD2 (6 bases each). This CDR3 spans 15 amino acids. Germline lookup yields CDR1 SEHNR and CDR2 FQNEAQ (reference sequence). Trimming left V 5 bases short and J 2 bases short, with 16 bases between. The CDR3 DNA follows: TGTGCCAGCAGCCGGTGGGATAGGGGGGCCTACGAGCAGTACTTC. Encoded protein: CASSRWDRGAYEQYF. Together with reference TRBV7-9 and TRBJ2-7, the CDR3 gives the full variable domain: DTGVSQNPRHKITKRGQNVTFRCDPISEHNRLYWYRQTLGQGPEFLTYFQNEAQLEKSRLLSDRFSAERPKGSFSTLEIQRTEQGDSAMYLCASSRWDRGAYEQYFGPGTRLTVT.

This chain connects TRBV11-2 to TRBJ2-2; 8 nucleotides match TRBD1. The V gene's germline CDR1 is SGHAT and CDR2 FQNNGV. With 5 bases clipped from V and 6 bases from J, the junction kept 8 bases outside the gene matches. This CDR3 contains 15 residues. The chain's CDR3 is CASSSRQGSAGELFF. In DNA form, the CDR3 reads TGTGCCAGCAGCAGTAGACAGGGGTCGGCCGGGGAGCTGTTTTTT.

The chain recombines TRBV10-2 with TRBJ2-7; perhaps D is TRBD1 or TRBD2 (5 bases each). Germline values: CDR1 WSHSY, CDR2 SAAADI. CDR3 size: 14 residues. With 2 bases removed from V and 3 bases from J, the gap between germline ends came to 11 bases. CDR3 loop: CASSEVGEFYEQYF. CDR3 bases: TGCGCCAGCAGTGAGGTGGGGGAATTCTACGAGCAGTACTTC.

In this sample, this clone turned up a few times. The chain recombines TRBV4-2 with TRBJ2-3; 8 bases align to TRBD2. Losses at the gene ends were 0 bases for V and 2 bases for J; bases not matched to a gene: 10. The germline CDR1 and CDR2 sequences are LGHNA and YNFKEQ. The CDR3 totals 18 residues. CDR3 nucleotides: TGTGCCAGCAGCCAAGACGGCTGGGGCGGGGGGACCACAGATACGCAGTATTTT. This sequence encodes CASSQDGWGGGTTDTQYF.

This chain connects TRBV30 to TRBJ1-5; weak D call: TRBD1 (6 bases). Germline CDR1 is GTSNPN and CDR2 is SVGIG (reference sequence). The CDR3 contains 13 residues. Trimming left V 3 bases short and J 0 bases short, with 6 bases between. The CDR3 DNA follows: TGTGCCTGGAGGGACAGTAGCAATCAGCCCCAGCATTTT. It specifies CAWRDSSNQPQHF.

Only one count was recorded for this clone. This chain connects TRBV10-3 to TRBJ1-2, with a possible D match to TRBD1 (5 bases). CDR3 length: 15 amino acids. Germline V CDR1 and CDR2: ENHRY, SYGVKD. V shed 0 bases and J shed 4 bases, with 12 bases lying between them. This CDR3 is CAISESMDTAYGYTF. The CDR3, as DNA: TGTGCCATCAGTGAGTCGATGGACACAGCCTATGGCTACACCTTC.

The chain carries TRBV9 and TRBJ2-2; D call uncertain. With 2 bases removed from V and 2 bases from J, the gap between germline ends came to 4 bases. The germline CDR1 and CDR2 sequences are SGDLS and YYNGEE. The CDR3 has 13 residues. The CDR3, as DNA: TGTGCCAGCAGCGTCCGTAACACCGGGGAGCTGTTTTTT. This gives the protein CASSVRNTGELFF. Full variable domain (remainder filled in from reference TRBV9 and TRBJ2-2): DSGVTQTPKHLITATGQRVTLRCSPRSGDLSVYWYQQSLDQGLQFLIQYYNGEERAKGNILERFSAQQFPDLHSELNLSSLELGDSALYFCASSVRNTGELFFGEGSRLTVL.

The J gene is TRBJ1-1, the V gene TRBV27; no firm D call. Trimming left V 2 bases short and J 3 bases short, with 7 bases between. Germline values: CDR1 MNHEY, CDR2 SMNVEV (reference sequence). CDR3 size: 13 residues. The CDR3 loop is CASSLGVYTEAFF. The CDR3 bases are TGTGCCAGCAGTTTAGGGGTTTACACTGAAGCTTTCTTT.

The rearrangement uses TRBV30 and TRBJ1-2; D is undetermined. V was clipped by 3 bases and J by 6 bases, with 14 bases between them. CDR1 is GTSNPN, CDR2 SVGIG, per germline (reference sequence). The CDR3 is 13 amino acids. CDR3 in amino acids: CAWSLGSPDGYTF. The DNA of the CDR3 is TGTGCCTGGAGCCTTGGGTCCCCCGATGGCTACACCTTC.

The chain employs TRBV29-1 and TRBJ1-2, with 7 bases aligning to TRBD1. CDR3 length equals 13 residues. V lost 2 bases, J lost 6 bases, and 6 bases stayed unmatched. CDR1 is SQVTM and CDR2 is ANQGSEA in the germline V gene. The CDR3 reads CSVETVQGNGYTF. The CDR3, as DNA: TGCAGCGTTGAAACCGTACAGGGGAATGGCTACACCTTC. The whole variable domain, filled in from reference TRBV29-1 and TRBJ1-2, reads SAVISQKPSRDICQRGTSLTIQCQVDSQVTMMFWYRQQPGQSLTLIATANQGSEATYESGFVIDKFPISRPNLTFSTLTVSNMSPEDSSIYLCSVETVQGNGYTFGSGTRLTVV.

There are a few counts of this clone. The chain joins TRBV21-1 to TRBJ2-3; whether TRBD2, the table's D call, matches the DNA was not checked. TRBV21-1 is given as a pseudogene. The CDR3 is made up of 18 amino acids. The CDR3 protein is CASIQPKAGTPSGNTQYF. CDR3 nucleotides: TGTGCCAGCATCCAACCGAAAGCCGGGACTCCGTCAGGAAATACGCAGTATTTT.

This chain links TRBV25-1 with TRBJ2-5; D gene ambiguous. From germline, CDR1 is MGHDK and CDR2 SYGVNS. V lost 2 bases and J 4 bases, leaving 8 bases between the germline ends. This CDR3 is 13 amino acids long. The CDR3 protein is CASSEENAETQYF. The CDR3 nucleotides are TGTGCCAGCAGTGAAGAAAACGCAGAGACCCAGTACTTC.

The chain employs TRBV10-3 and TRBJ1-5; D not resolved. The CDR3 is 16 residues long. The germline V gene encodes CDR1 ENHRY and CDR2 SYGVKD. V shed 2 bases and J shed 2 bases, with 13 bases lying between them. Written as DNA, the CDR3 is TGTGCCATCAGTGAGGAGGAGGGTTTAGGCAATCAGCCCCAGCATTTT. It is translated as CAISEEEGLGNQPQHF.